The source of this T cell receptor beta chain is a study of blood T cell repertoires in COVID-19. About the study: From T cells, B-cell-depleted T cells, or PBMCs came the material, which was cDNA or gDNA.

Only in-frame clones appear in the TCRdb table, and some are missing; sequencing was by immunoSEQ multiplex PCR. The sample includes around 80,000 clones, roughly four fifths of them seen just once. Germline V gives CDR1 SNHLY, CDR2 FYNNEI. V dropped 3 bases and J dropped 11 bases, with 14 bases sitting between them. The CDR3 is made up of 12 amino acids. This clone was observed a few times. The chain recombines TRBV2 with TRBJ2-7; D possibly corresponds to TRBD2 (5 bases). Material: peripheral blood. The TCR comes from a human donor in a cohort sampled during active COVID-19. In DNA, the CDR3 is TGTGCCAGCAGTGAGGCCACCCGAGCGGAGTACTTC. It encodes CASSEATRAEYF.